This T cell receptor beta chain was captured by sequencing in a study of blood T cells in healthy people across ages. Study-wide results and caveats: Per-million-T-cell TCR beta diversity fell roughly linearly with age.

The CDR3 is made up of 13 amino acids. Trimming removed 8 bases from V and 1 base from J, with 9 bases in between. In regard to this clonotype: As yet, its antigen is unknown.

A second PCR of roughly 6 to 12 cycles used a sample-barcoded 5' primer and a J-beta primer mix. TCRdb re-called the 5' RACE reads through MiXCR, storing one row per CDR3 protein. This sample carries 790,000 or so distinct CDR3 sequences, 56% of them seen once, and the ten largest clones take roughly 24%. The sequencing input was blood. The genes are TRBV12-3 or TRBV12-4 and TRBJ1-5; the D is unclear. The origin of this receptor is a man in his forties or fifties in good health. In nucleotides, the CDR3 is TGTGCCAGCGCTCCGGGGAGCAATCAGCCCCAGCATTTT. This gives the protein CASAPGSNQPQHF.